This TCR beta chain was profiled in a study of blood T cell repertoires in COVID-19. Study overall: The United States, Italy and Spain were the sources of the acute and convalescent COVID-19 samples.

All enrollees were roughly 18 to 100 years old and from about 24 US areas. Allocation to cohorts depended on clinical history reported by the participants. In the original workflow: It was from reference gene primer amplification that nucleated cell counts were estimated. Method: immunoSEQ multiplex PCR; TCRdb's copy keeps in-frame clones and lacks some. V and J calls and clone size come straight from that table; D and trimming were deduced from the DNA. The sample lists about 430,000 clones; approximately 87% were seen once. The length of the CDR3 is 14 residues. V was pared by 0 bases and J by 2 bases, with 7 bases between. From germline, CDR1 is SGHTS and CDR2 YDEGEE.

Source material: PBMCs or T cells enriched from blood (not recorded which). J is TRBJ2-3 and V is TRBV5-8; no firm D call. This TCR was recovered from a woman in her 30s with acute COVID-19. The CDR3 region has the DNA TGTGCCAGCAGCTTGGACTACTACACAGATACGCAGTATTTT. This gives the protein CASSLDYYTDTQYF.